The 28 T cell receptor beta chains reported below all come from one sample, sequenced in a study of blood T cell repertoires in COVID-19. This table comes from immunoSEQ multiplex PCR, and its TCRdb copy is limited to in-frame clones, with some not included. Here the sample spans about 240,000 clones, approximately 84% being singletons. The sample taken for sequencing was PBMCs or T cells enriched from blood (not recorded which). The receptors originated from a woman between 40 and 55 years old with acute COVID-19.

This clone was picked up a small number of times. The J gene is TRBJ2-7, the V gene TRBV4-2, with 11 bases that match TRBD2. Germline assignment: CDR1 LGHNA and CDR2 YNFKEQ. V gave up 0 bases and J gave up 2 bases; unmatched junction bases: 0. The CDR3 has 15 amino acids. The CDR3 region has the DNA TGTGCCAGCAGCCAAGAACTAGCGGGAGCCTACGAGCAGTACTTC. Protein product: CASSQELAGAYEQYF.

The chain links TRBV11-1 to TRBJ2-1, with 8 bases that match TRBD2. Germline V gene data show CDR1 as SGHAT and CDR2 as FQDESV (reference sequence). V lost 5 bases and J lost 0; bases outside the gene matches: 3. CDR3 size: 15 residues. The CDR3 nucleotides read TGTGCCAGCAGCAAAAGCGGGAGCTCCTACAATGAGCAGTTCTTC. Protein: CASSKSGSSYNEQFF.

V gene TRBV24-1 combines with J gene TRBJ2-1; 10 bases agree with TRBD2. The germline CDR1 and CDR2 sequences are KGHDR and SFDVKD. The CDR3 spans 15 residues. J lost 7 bases, V lost 7 bases, and 9 bases had no gene match. The CDR3 DNA follows: TGTGCCACCAGAGAGAGCGGGAGGGCCTCGAATGAGCAGTTCTTC. Its translation is CATRESGRASNEQFF.

This clone was detected once. The rearrangement joins TRBV11-3 to TRBJ1-1; the D gene is possibly TRBD1 (5 bases). The CDR3 spans 15 residues. Germline CDR1 reads SGHNT; CDR2 reads YENEEA. V lost 1 base and J 7 bases, leaving 16 bases between the germline ends. The CDR3 bases are TGTGCCAGCAGCTTAGCCCAGCGGGGCCGAAGTGAAGCTTTCTTT. Amino acid sequence: CASSLAQRGRSEAFF.

The sample holds one count of this clone. The chain uses TRBV5-1 and TRBJ1-5, with a possible D match to TRBD1 (5 bases). Germline V gene sequence: CDR1 SGHRS, CDR2 YFSETQ. The V and J ends lost 0 bases and 8 bases respectively, with 12 bases between them. CDR3 length: 14 amino acids. The CDR3 protein is CASSLGGPQEPQHF. The CDR3 bases are TGCGCCAGCAGCTTGGGGGGCCCCCAGGAGCCCCAGCATTTT.

The chain uses TRBV24-1 and TRBJ2-3, with 11 bases aligning to TRBD1. CDR1 KGHDR and CDR2 SFDVKD come from the germline V gene. This CDR3 spans 14 amino acids. V dropped 7 bases and J dropped 10; count of bases not matched to a gene: 9. CDR3 loop: CATRPGGQGGAQYF. In DNA form, the CDR3 reads TGTGCCACCAGGCCCGGGGGACAGGGGGGTGCGCAGTATTTT.

V gene TRBV30 combines with J gene TRBJ2-2, with 8 bases aligning to TRBD2. The CDR3 totals 13 residues. The germline CDR1 and CDR2 sequences are GTSNPN and SVGIG (reference sequence). The V and J ends lost 4 bases and 4 bases, in that order; junction bases with no gene match: 2. In DNA form, the CDR3 reads TGTGCCTGGAAGGGACTAGTCACCGGGGAGCTGTTTTTT. Its protein product is CAWKGLVTGELFF.

This sequence joins TRBV6-5 and TRBJ2-7, with 7 bases matching TRBD2. The CDR3 length is 14 residues. Trimming at V came to 6 bases and at J to 0 bases, leaving 5 bases not matched to a gene. The germline gives CDR1 MNHEY, CDR2 SVGAGI. CDR3 sequence: CASRFERDSYEQYF. CDR3 nucleotides: TGTGCCAGCAGGTTTGAGCGGGACTCCTACGAGCAGTACTTC.

This clone has just one count. The rearrangement links TRBV7-8 to TRBJ2-1, with D maybe TRBD2 (5 bases). The germline V gene has CDR1 SGHVS and CDR2 FQNEAQ. V lost 8 bases and J lost 0, with 17 bases in between. CDR3 size: 16 residues. This chain's CDR3 is CASLRGGSGSYNEQFF. The CDR3, as DNA: TGTGCCAGCCTGCGCGGCGGGTCGGGCTCCTACAATGAGCAGTTCTTC.

The chain uses TRBV4-1 and TRBJ2-1, with 8 bases that match TRBD2. The ends lost 4 bases at V and 5 bases at J; junction bases unmatched: 7. This CDR3 is 15 amino acids long. Germline V gene sequence: CDR1 MGHRA, CDR2 YSYEKL. This CDR3 is CASSRYSGENNEQFF. The DNA for the CDR3 is TGCGCCAGCAGCCGATATAGCGGGGAAAACAATGAGCAGTTCTTC.

CDR3 in amino acids: CASSARGGYTF. CDR3 nucleotides: TGTGCCAGCAGCGCAAGAGGAGGCTACACCTTC. V gene TRBV11-2 combines with J gene TRBJ1-2; D ambiguous. Germline V gives CDR1 SGHAT, CDR2 FQNNGV. V lost 5 bases, J lost 8 bases, and 9 bases lay in between. The CDR3 has 11 residues.

The rearrangement uses TRBV5-1 and TRBJ2-1, with D unresolved. The germline V gene encodes CDR1 SGHRS and CDR2 YFSETQ. The CDR3 runs to 14 residues. V gave up 0 bases and J gave up 6 bases, with 10 bases separating them. Here the CDR3 DNA reads TGCGCCAGCAGCTTGGGATTTTCGGGCAATGAGCAGTTCTTC. Protein product: CASSLGFSGNEQFF.

The chain uses TRBV15 and TRBJ2-3; D might be TRBD2 (7 bases). This CDR3 has 17 amino acids. Per the germline V gene, CDR1 is LNHNV and CDR2 is YYDKDF (reference sequence). V lost 1 base and J lost 2, with 16 bases in between. The CDR3, as DNA: TGTGCCACCAGCAGAGCCCCCGGGGCGGGGGCCACAGATACGCAGTATTTT. This sequence encodes CATSRAPGAGATDTQYF.

The chain couples TRBV18 to TRBJ1-5; D is ambiguous. Trimming removed 2 bases at V and 1 base at J, with 9 bases between. The CDR3 loop spans 15 amino acids. Germline V CDR1 and CDR2: KGHSH, LQKENI. The CDR3 DNA sequence: TGTGCCAGCTCACCAAGCACGTCCAGCAATCAGCCCCAGCATTTT. It yields the protein CASSPSTSSNQPQHF. The full variable domain, with the rest looked up from reference TRBV18 and TRBJ1-5, is NAGVMQNPRHLVRRRGQEARLRCSPMKGHSHVYWYRQLPEEGLKFMVYLQKENIIDESGMPKERFSAEFPKEGPSILRIQQVVRGDSAAYFCASSPSTSSNQPQHFGDGTRLSIL.

The gene calls are TRBV7-3 and TRBJ1-1; D possibly corresponds to TRBD1 (5 bases). Germline assignment: CDR1 SGHTA and CDR2 FQGTGA. The V end was cut by 4 bases, the J end by 2 bases, with 8 bases between. The CDR3 loop spans 13 amino acids. As DNA, the CDR3 is TGTGCCAGCAGCTGGCAGGGCAACACTGAAGCTTTCTTT. This translates into CASSWQGNTEAFF.

This sequence joins TRBV14 and TRBJ2-5; D ambiguous. The ends were cut back, 6 bases at V and 2 bases at J, with 7 bases in the middle. Germline CDR1 reads SGHDN; CDR2 reads FVKESK. The CDR3 runs to 12 residues. The CDR3: CASSRYQETQYF. In nucleotides, the CDR3 is TGTGCCAGCAGTCGGTATCAAGAGACCCAGTACTTC.

The V call is TRBV6-5, the J call TRBJ1-2; D unclear. The CDR3 is 15 residues long. Trimming pared 5 bases from V and 4 bases from J, leaving 17 bases between. The germline V gene encodes CDR1 MNHEY and CDR2 SVGAGI. The CDR3 DNA reads as TGTGCCAGCAGTCAACGGCAGGCCTTGAGCTATGGCTACACCTTC. It translates to CASSQRQALSYGYTF.

This chain connects TRBV12-2 to TRBJ1-3; TRBD1, the table's D call, lacks a check against the DNA. TRBV12-2 is a listed pseudogene. This CDR3 is built from 17 residues. The CDR3 DNA is TGTGCAAGTCGCACAGGACAGGGGGCTTATAGGGGAAACACCATATATTTT. Protein sequence: CASRTGQGAYRGNTIYF.

The rearrangement uses TRBV6-2 or TRBV6-3 and TRBJ2-5; 10 nucleotides match TRBD1. Germline lookup yields CDR1 MNHEY and CDR2 SVGEGT. The CDR3 is 14 residues long. J lost 2 bases, V lost 5 bases, and 2 bases had no gene match. For the CDR3, the DNA is TGTGCCAGCAGTCGGGACAGGGGACAAGAGACCCAGTACTTC. Its protein is CASSRDRGQETQYF.

This clone has a handful of counts. Other DNA sequences in the sample encode the same CDR3. The V and J genes are TRBV12-3 or TRBV12-4 and TRBJ2-7; D unresolved. This CDR3 is built from 11 residues. The germline V and J ends were trimmed by 2 bases and 6 bases, with 5 bases remaining between them. The CDR3 loop reads CASSLRGEQYF. Written as DNA, the CDR3 is TGTGCCAGCAGTTTACGAGGCGAGCAGTACTTC.

The chain recombines TRBV12-1 with TRBJ2-3; the D call TRBD1 from the table was never checked on the DNA. TRBV12-1 is a recognized pseudogene. The CDR3 totals 20 residues. The CDR3 DNA reads TGTGCCTACCGCTGGGGCTTTGGACAGAAGGAGGCGGATAGCACAGATACGCAGTATTTT. This sequence encodes CAYRWGFGQKEADSTDTQYF.

The chain combines TRBV29-1 with TRBJ2-3, with D perhaps TRBD1 (5 bases). CDR3 size: 15 residues. Between the trimmed V and J ends, which lost 7 bases and 2 bases, there was a span of 19 bases. The V gene's germline CDR1 is SQVTM and CDR2 ANQGSEA. The CDR3: CSAKVRQRNTDTQYF. The CDR3, as DNA: TGCAGCGCCAAAGTCCGACAGAGAAACACAGATACGCAGTATTTT.

The gene calls are TRBV7-8 and TRBJ2-2, with TRBD2 matching over 11 bases. V was clipped by 6 bases and J by 3 bases; unmatched bases: 6. The CDR3 covers 16 residues. Germline CDR1 SGHVS, CDR2 FQNEAQ. The CDR3 spells CASRLTSGRDTGELFF. As DNA, the CDR3 is TGTGCCAGCAGGCTTACTAGCGGGAGAGACACCGGGGAGCTGTTTTTT.

This chain uses TRBV5-1 with TRBJ2-2; the match to TRBD2 covers 9 bases. J lost 4 bases, V lost 6 bases, and 7 bases had no gene match. CDR1 is SGHRS and CDR2 is YFSETQ in the germline V gene. The CDR3 is made up of 15 amino acids. CDR3 DNA: TGCGCCAGCAAAGCGGGAGGCCAGGGCACCGGGGAGCTGTTTTTT. This codes for CASKAGGQGTGELFF. The full variable domain, completed using reference TRBV5-1 and TRBJ2-2, is KAGVTQTPRYLIKTRGQQVTLSCSPISGHRSVSWYQQTPGQGLQFLFEYFSETQRNKGNFPGRFSGRQFSNSRSEMNVSTLELGDSALYLCASKAGGQGTGELFFGEGSRLTVL.

The chain employs TRBV7-8 and TRBJ2-5; tentative D call: TRBD1 (5 bases). Germline CDR1 is SGHVS and CDR2 is FQNEAQ. V lost 5 bases and J lost 2, with 24 bases in between. The CDR3 sequence is 18 residues long. The chain's CDR3 is CASSQQATHPPLQETQYF. The CDR3 DNA follows: TGTGCCAGCAGCCAACAGGCCACCCACCCACCCTTACAAGAGACCCAGTACTTC.

The chain is built from TRBV12-3 or TRBV12-4 and TRBJ2-7; 7 nucleotides match TRBD1. This CDR3 contains 13 residues. V shed 6 bases, J shed 4 bases, and the junction held 6 bases outside the gene matches. The CDR3 is CASSIGGGYEQYF. The CDR3, as DNA: TGTGCCAGCAGCATAGGGGGCGGGTACGAGCAGTACTTC.

This chain links TRBV28 with TRBJ2-1, with TRBD2 identical over 8 bases. CDR3 length: 21 residues. Germline trimming cut 3 bases from V and 15 bases from J; bases unmatched to any gene: 34. Germline CDR1 and CDR2: MDHEN and SYDVKM. CDR3 coding DNA: TGTGCCAGCAGTTTCCCCCCCCCGGAGGCTGGAATTGTGGGGACTAGTATATCTGCGTTCTTC. This translates into CASSFPPPEAGIVGTSISAFF. Full variable domain (remainder filled in from reference TRBV28 and TRBJ2-1): DVKVTQSSRYLVKRTGEKVFLECVQDMDHENMFWYRQDPGLGLRLIYFSYDVKMKEKGDIPEGYSVSREKKERFSLILESASTNQTSMYLCASSFPPPEAGIVGTSISAFFGPGTRLTVL.

CDR3: CASSEGTGGNEQFF. DNA of the CDR3: TGTGCCAGCAGTGAAGGGACAGGCGGGAATGAGCAGTTCTTC. V is TRBV2 and J is TRBJ2-1, with 7 bases aligning to TRBD1. J was trimmed by 7 bases and V by 1 base; bases with no gene match: 4. The germline V gene has CDR1 SNHLY and CDR2 FYNNEI. CDR3 length equals 14 residues.